A single T cell receptor beta chain is shown here with its context. This record comes from a study of T cells in tuberculosis. About the research overall: The T cells targeted glucose monomycolate, a mycobacterial lipid, via CD1B.

Study results and caveats: T cells binding CD1B-GMM tetramer weakly possibly escaped the sort.

Thawed, overnight-rested PBMC were stained with GMM-loaded CD1B tetramer, viability dye and anti-CD3, then sorted. The CD1B tetramers carried C32 glucose monomycolate purified from Rhodococcus equi. CD14-expressing monocytes were removed from PBMC before cryopreservation and sorting. Some 95,000 tetramer-negative cells were sorted from each donor. CDR1 and CDR2 (germline): GTSNPN, SVGIG (reference sequence). V shed 1 base, J shed 5 bases, and the junction held 4 bases outside the gene matches. This CDR3 has 13 residues. The method was immunoSEQ multiplex PCR; TCRdb's version includes in-frame clones alone and lacks a portion of them. The table includes approximately 60,000 clones, 81% detected once.

This chain connects TRBV30 to TRBJ2-7, with 8 nucleotides matching TRBD1. This TCR came from an adult woman with latent tuberculosis. Sequencing was carried out using CD1b-GMM tetramer-negative cells sorted from PBMCs. The CDR3 region is CAWSGTGRNEQYF. The CDR3 region has the DNA TGTGCCTGGAGTGGGACAGGGCGCAACGAGCAGTACTTC.